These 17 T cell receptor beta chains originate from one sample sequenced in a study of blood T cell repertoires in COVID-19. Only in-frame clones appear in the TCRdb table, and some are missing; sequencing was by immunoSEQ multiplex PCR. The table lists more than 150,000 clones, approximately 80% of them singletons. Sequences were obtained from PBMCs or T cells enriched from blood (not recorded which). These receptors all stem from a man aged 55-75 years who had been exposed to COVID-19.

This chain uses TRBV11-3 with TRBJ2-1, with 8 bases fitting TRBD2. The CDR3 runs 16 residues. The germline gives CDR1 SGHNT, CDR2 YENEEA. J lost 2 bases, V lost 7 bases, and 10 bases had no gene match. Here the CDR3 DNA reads TGTGCCAGCACCGCCTTTTTGGGACTAGCCTACAATGAGCAGTTCTTC. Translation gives CASTAFLGLAYNEQFF.

CDR3 region: CASTGKNTGELFF. DNA of the CDR3: TGCGCCAGCACGGGGAAAAACACCGGGGAGCTGTTTTTT. The chain joins TRBV23-1 to TRBJ2-2; a weak D match, TRBD2 (5 bases). TRBV23-1 carries the ORF label, with uncertain function. The CDR3 length is 13 residues. V gave up 7 bases and J gave up 2 bases, with 8 bases separating them.

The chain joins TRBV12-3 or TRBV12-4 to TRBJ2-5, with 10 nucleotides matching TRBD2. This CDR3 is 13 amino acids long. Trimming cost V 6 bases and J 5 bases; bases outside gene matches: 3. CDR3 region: CASRDSGRETQYF. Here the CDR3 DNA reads TGTGCCAGCAGGGATAGCGGGAGGGAGACCCAGTACTTC.

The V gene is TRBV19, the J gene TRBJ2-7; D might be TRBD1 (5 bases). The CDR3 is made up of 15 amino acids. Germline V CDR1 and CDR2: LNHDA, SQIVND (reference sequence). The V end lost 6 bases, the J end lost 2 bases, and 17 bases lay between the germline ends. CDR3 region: CASSRERTGAYEQYF. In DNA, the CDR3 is TGTGCCAGTAGCCGAGAGAGAACAGGAGCCTACGAGCAGTACTTC.

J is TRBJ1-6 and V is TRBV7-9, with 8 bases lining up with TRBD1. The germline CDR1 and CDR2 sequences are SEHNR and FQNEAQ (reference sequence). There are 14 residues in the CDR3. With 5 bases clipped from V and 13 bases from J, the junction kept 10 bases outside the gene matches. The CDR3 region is CASSPGQGGIPLHF. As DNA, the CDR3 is TGTGCCAGCAGCCCAGGACAGGGAGGGATCCCCCTCCACTTT.

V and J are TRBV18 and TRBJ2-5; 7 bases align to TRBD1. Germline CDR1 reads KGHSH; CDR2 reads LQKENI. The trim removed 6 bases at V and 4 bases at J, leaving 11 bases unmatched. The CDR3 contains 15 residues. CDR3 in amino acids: CASSPIGTEGETQYF. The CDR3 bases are TGTGCCAGCTCGCCGATCGGGACAGAGGGAGAGACCCAGTACTTC.

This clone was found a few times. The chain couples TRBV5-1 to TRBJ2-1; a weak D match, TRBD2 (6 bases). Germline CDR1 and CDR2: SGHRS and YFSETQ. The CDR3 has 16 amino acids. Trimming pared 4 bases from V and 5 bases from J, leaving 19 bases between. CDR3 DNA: TGCGCCAGCAGCCCCGGTGGTGCGGGGATAAACAATGAGCAGTTCTTC. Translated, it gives CASSPGGAGINNEQFF. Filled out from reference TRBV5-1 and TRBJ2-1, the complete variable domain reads KAGVTQTPRYLIKTRGQQVTLSCSPISGHRSVSWYQQTPGQGLQFLFEYFSETQRNKGNFPGRFSGRQFSNSRSEMNVSTLELGDSALYLCASSPGGAGINNEQFFGPGTRLTVL.

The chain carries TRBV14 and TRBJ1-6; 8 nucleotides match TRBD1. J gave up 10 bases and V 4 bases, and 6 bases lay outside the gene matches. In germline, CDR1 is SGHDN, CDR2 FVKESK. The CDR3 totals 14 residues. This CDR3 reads CASSRERQGSPLHF. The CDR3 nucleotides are TGTGCCAGCAGCCGGGAGAGACAGGGGTCACCCCTCCACTTT.

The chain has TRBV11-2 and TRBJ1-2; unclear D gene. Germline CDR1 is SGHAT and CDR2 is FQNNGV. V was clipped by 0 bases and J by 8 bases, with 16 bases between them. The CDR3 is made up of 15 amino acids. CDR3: CASSLDQGSSRGYTF. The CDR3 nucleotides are TGTGCCAGCAGCTTAGATCAAGGGAGTTCACGCGGCTACACCTTC.

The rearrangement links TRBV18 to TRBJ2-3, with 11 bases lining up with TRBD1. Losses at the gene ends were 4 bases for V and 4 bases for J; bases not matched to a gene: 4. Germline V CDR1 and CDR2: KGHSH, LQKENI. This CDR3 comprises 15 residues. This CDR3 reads CASSLDRGRADTQYF. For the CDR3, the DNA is TGTGCCAGCTCACTGGACAGGGGGCGAGCAGATACGCAGTATTTT.

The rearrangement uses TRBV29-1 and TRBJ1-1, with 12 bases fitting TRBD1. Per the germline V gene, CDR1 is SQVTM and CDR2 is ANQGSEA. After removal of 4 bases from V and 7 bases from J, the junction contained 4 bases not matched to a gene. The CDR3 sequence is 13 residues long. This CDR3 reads CSVGDRGLSEAFF. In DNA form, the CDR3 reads TGCAGCGTTGGGGACAGGGGGCTGAGTGAAGCTTTCTTT.

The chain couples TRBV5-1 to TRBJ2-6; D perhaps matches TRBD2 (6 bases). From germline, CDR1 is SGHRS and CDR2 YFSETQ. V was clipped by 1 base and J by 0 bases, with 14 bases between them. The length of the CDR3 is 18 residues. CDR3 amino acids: CASSLLEGRGSGANVLTF. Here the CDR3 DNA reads TGCGCCAGCAGCTTGTTGGAGGGTCGCGGCTCTGGGGCCAACGTCCTGACTTTC. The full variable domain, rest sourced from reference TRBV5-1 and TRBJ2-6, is KAGVTQTPRYLIKTRGQQVTLSCSPISGHRSVSWYQQTPGQGLQFLFEYFSETQRNKGNFPGRFSGRQFSNSRSEMNVSTLELGDSALYLCASSLLEGRGSGANVLTFGAGSRLTVL.

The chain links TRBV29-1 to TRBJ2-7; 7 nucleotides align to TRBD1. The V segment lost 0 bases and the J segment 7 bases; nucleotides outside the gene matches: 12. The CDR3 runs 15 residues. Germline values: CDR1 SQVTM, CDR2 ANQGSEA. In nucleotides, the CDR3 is TGCAGCGTTGAAGACAGGCGACAGGGTCCTTGGGAGCAGTACTTC. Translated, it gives CSVEDRRQGPWEQYF.

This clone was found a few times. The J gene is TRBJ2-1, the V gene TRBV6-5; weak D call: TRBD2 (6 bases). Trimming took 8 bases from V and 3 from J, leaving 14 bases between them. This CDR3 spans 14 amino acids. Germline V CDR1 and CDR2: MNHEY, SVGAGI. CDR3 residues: CASDSGAVYNEQFF. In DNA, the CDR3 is TGTGCCAGCGATAGCGGCGCCGTCTACAATGAGCAGTTCTTC.

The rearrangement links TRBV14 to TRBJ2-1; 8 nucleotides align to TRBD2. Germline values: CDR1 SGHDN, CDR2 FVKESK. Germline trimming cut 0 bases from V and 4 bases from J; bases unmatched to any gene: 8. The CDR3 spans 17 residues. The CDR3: CASSQEASGPPYNEQFF. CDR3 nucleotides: TGTGCCAGCAGCCAAGAGGCTAGCGGGCCACCGTACAATGAGCAGTTCTTC. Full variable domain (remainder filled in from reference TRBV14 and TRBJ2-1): EAGVTQFPSHSVIEKGQTVTLRCDPISGHDNLYWYRRVMGKEIKFLLHFVKESKQDESGMPNNRFLAERTGGTYSTLKVQPAELEDSGVYFCASSQEASGPPYNEQFFGPGTRLTVL.

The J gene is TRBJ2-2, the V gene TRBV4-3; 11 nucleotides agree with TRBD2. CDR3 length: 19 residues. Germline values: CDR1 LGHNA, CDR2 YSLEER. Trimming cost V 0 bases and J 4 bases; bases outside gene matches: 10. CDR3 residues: CASSQEGLAGGPGTGELFF. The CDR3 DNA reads TGCGCCAGCAGCCAAGAAGGATTAGCGGGAGGGCCAGGCACCGGGGAGCTGTTTTTT.

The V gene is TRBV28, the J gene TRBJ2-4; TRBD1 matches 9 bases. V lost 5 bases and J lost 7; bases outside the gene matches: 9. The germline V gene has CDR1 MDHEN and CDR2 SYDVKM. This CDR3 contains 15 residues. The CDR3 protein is CASSPRGTGTNIQYF. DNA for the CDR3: TGTGCCAGCAGTCCACGGGGGACAGGGACGAACATTCAGTACTTC.